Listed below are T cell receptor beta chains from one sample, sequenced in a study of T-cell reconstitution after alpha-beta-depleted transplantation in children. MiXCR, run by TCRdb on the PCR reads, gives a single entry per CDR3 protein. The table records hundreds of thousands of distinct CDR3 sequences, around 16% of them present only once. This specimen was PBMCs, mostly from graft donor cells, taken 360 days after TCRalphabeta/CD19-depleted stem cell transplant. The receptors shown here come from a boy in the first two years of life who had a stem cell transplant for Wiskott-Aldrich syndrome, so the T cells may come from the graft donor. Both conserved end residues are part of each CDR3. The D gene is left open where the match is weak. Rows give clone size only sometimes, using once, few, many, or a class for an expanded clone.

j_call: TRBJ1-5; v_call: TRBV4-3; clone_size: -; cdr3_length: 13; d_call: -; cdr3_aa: CASSQEKYQPQHF; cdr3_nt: TGCGCCAGCAGCCAAGAAAAGTATCAGCCCCAGCATTTT
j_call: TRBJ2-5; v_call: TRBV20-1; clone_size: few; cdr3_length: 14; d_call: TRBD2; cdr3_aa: CSAREAGGRETQYF; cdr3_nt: TGCAGTGCTAGAGAAGCGGGGGGGCGAGAGACCCAGTACTTC
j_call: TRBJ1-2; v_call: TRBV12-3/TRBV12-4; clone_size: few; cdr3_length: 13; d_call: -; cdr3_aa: CASTRTGKDGYTF; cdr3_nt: TGTGCCAGCACTCGGACGGGAAAAGATGGCTACACCTTC
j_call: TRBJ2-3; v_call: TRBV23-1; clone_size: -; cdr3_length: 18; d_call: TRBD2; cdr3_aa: CASSSPPGLTTGTDTQYF; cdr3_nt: TGCGCCAGCAGTTCCCCTCCGGGACTAACAACGGGCACAGATACGCAGTATTTT
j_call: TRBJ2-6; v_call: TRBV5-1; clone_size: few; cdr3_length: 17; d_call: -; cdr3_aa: CASSDVVFASGANVLTF; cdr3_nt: TGCGCCAGCAGCGATGTTGTGTTCGCATCTGGGGCCAACGTCCTGACTTTC
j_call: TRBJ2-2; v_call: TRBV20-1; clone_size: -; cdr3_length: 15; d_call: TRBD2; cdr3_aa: CSARLAGSYTGELFF; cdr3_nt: TGCAGTGCTAGACTAGCGGGTTCTTACACCGGGGAGCTGTTTTTT
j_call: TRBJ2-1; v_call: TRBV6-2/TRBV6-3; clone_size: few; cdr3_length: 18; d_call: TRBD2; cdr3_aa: CASRAGWREPSSYNEQFF; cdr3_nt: TGTGCCAGCAGAGCCGGATGGCGGGAGCCGAGCTCCTACAATGAGCAGTTCTTC
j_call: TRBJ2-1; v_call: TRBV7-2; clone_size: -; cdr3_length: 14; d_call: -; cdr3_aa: CASSQDWGWTEQFF; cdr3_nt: TGTGCCAGCAGCCAGGACTGGGGGTGGACTGAGCAGTTCTTC
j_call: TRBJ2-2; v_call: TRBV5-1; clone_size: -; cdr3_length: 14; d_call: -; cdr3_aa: CASSLAGFRGELFF; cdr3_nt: TGCGCCAGCAGCTTGGCAGGGTTCCGCGGGGAGCTGTTTTTT
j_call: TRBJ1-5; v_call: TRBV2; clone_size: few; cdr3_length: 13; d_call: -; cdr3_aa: CASSEGRNQPQHF; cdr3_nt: TGTGCCAGCAGTGAGGGACGGAATCAGCCCCAGCATTTT
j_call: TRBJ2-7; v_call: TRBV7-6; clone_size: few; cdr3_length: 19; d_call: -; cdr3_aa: CASSLEFFSRGIKDYEQYF; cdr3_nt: TGTGCCAGCAGCTTAGAGTTCTTCTCTAGGGGGATAAAGGACTACGAGCAGTACTTC
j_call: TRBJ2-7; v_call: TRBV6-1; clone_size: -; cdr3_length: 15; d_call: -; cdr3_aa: CASSTTDLWGYEQYF; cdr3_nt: TGTGCCAGCAGTACCACCGATCTCTGGGGCTACGAGCAGTACTTC
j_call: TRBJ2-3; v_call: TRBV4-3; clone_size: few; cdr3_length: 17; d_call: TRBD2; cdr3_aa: CASSQQPLAGSTDTQYF; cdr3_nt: TGCGCCAGCAGCCAACAGCCACTAGCGGGCAGCACAGATACGCAGTATTTT
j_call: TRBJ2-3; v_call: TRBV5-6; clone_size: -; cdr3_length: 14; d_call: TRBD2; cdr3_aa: CASSLGGTSDTQYF; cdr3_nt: TGTGCCAGCAGCTTGGGTGGGACTAGCGATACGCAGTATTTT
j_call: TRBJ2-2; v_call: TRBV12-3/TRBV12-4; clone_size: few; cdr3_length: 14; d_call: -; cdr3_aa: CASRVVRNTGELFF; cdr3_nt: TGTGCCAGCAGGGTCGTCCGTAACACCGGGGAGCTGTTTTTT
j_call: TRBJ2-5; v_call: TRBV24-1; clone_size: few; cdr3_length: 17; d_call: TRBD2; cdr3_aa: CATSGGGSGSVEETQYF; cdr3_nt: TGTGCCACCAGTGGGGGGGGGAGCGGGAGCGTTGAAGAGACCCAGTACTTC